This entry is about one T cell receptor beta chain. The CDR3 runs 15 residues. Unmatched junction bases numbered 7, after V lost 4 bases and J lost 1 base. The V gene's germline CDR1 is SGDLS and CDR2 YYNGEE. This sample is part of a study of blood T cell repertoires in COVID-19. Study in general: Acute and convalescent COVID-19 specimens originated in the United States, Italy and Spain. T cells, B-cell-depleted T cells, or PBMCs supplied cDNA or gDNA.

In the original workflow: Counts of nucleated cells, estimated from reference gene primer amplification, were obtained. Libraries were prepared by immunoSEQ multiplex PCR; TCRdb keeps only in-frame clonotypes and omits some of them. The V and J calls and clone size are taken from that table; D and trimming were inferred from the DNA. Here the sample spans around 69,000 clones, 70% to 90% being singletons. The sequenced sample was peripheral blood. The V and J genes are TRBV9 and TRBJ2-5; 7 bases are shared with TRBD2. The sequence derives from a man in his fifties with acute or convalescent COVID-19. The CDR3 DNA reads TGTGCCAGCAGCCCCCACGGGGGGATCCAAGAGACCCAGTACTTC. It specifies CASSPHGGIQETQYF. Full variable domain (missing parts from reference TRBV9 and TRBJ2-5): DSGVTQTPKHLITATGQRVTLRCSPRSGDLSVYWYQQSLDQGLQFLIQYYNGEERAKGNILERFSAQQFPDLHSELNLSSLELGDSALYFCASSPHGGIQETQYFGPGTRLLVL.